This is a list of T cell receptor beta chains from one sample in a study of T cell responses to AZD1222 COVID-19 vaccine. Some clones are missing from TCRdb's copy, which holds only in-frame ones; the method was immunoSEQ multiplex PCR. The data show around 88,000 clones, with nearly 90% seen just once and around 5.8% held by the top ten. Sequences were derived from peripheral blood, sampled on day 0 of AZD1222 vaccination. The origin of the receptors is an adult in good health. Each CDR3 is given without its conserved first and last residue. Clone size is shown for a subset of rows, as once, few, many or a class of expanded clone.

V gene: TRBV6-2/TRBV6-3; clone size: NA; CDR3 protein: ASSYLGTSGQQF
V gene: TRBV5-1; clone size: NA; CDR3 protein: ASSLAGQYTEAF
V gene: TRBV30; clone size: NA; CDR3 protein: AWNMGQNNSPLH
V gene: TRBV11-2; clone size: once; CDR3 protein: ASRHTSEGADTQY
V gene: TRBV18; clone size: once; CDR3 protein: ASSPIGQGETQY
V gene: TRBV7-9; clone size: NA; CDR3 protein: ASSLQSGNTDTQY
V gene: TRBV27; clone size: NA; CDR3 protein: ASSGGQDQGEQY
V gene: TRBV7-9; clone size: NA; CDR3 protein: ASSLSGLGGHGYT
V gene: TRBV2; clone size: NA; CDR3 protein: ASSEEGLSYGYT
V gene: TRBV5-4; clone size: once; CDR3 protein: ASSLVAGAEAF
V gene: TRBV24-1; clone size: NA; CDR3 protein: ATSESRLAGRPGELF
V gene: TRBV28; clone size: NA; CDR3 protein: ASSRSSGRIYEQY
V gene: TRBV10-3; clone size: NA; CDR3 protein: AISGTSGYEQY
V gene: TRBV10-3; clone size: few; CDR3 protein: AISDRDRGRTGELF
V gene: TRBV27; clone size: NA; CDR3 protein: ASSSTGSRQPQH
V gene: TRBV12-3/TRBV12-4; clone size: NA; CDR3 protein: ASSPRREGYT
V gene: TRBV6-5; clone size: once; CDR3 protein: ASTRLANTGELF
V gene: TRBV5-8; clone size: NA; CDR3 protein: ASSFHGLGQPQH
V gene: TRBV5-6; clone size: NA; CDR3 protein: ASSPTGVPYEQY
V gene: TRBV3-1/TRBV3-2; clone size: NA; CDR3 protein: ASSSRDNTEAF
V gene: TRBV19; clone size: NA; CDR3 protein: ASSMGRYYQPQH
V gene: TRBV6-6; clone size: NA; CDR3 protein: ASSYVDSPEAF
V gene: TRBV7-9; clone size: NA; CDR3 protein: ASSFDSRLAGGTYEQY
V gene: TRBV5-1; clone size: NA; CDR3 protein: ASSPTSPSASQAPF
V gene: TRBV27; clone size: NA; CDR3 protein: ASSLYPLTGPWDQPQH
V gene: TRBV7-2; clone size: NA; CDR3 protein: ASSALDGQGGNYGYT
V gene: TRBV4-2; clone size: NA; CDR3 protein: ASSPTPGLVGETQY
V gene: TRBV3-1/TRBV3-2; clone size: few; CDR3 protein: ASRGLAGLNTGELF
V gene: TRBV7-3; clone size: NA; CDR3 protein: ASSSGQGVETQY
V gene: TRBV25-1; clone size: NA; CDR3 protein: ASSDRSQTGELF
V gene: TRBV14; clone size: NA; CDR3 protein: ASSQAGANVLT
V gene: TRBV7-3; clone size: NA; CDR3 protein: ASSLMEDEQF
V gene: TRBV5-4; clone size: NA; CDR3 protein: ASSLNAYNEQF
V gene: TRBV5-1; clone size: NA; CDR3 protein: ASSLAAGGYGNTIY
V gene: TRBV30; clone size: NA; CDR3 protein: AWSPSGADTQY
V gene: TRBV29-1; clone size: NA; CDR3 protein: SVTTGGYGYT
V gene: TRBV7-2; clone size: few; CDR3 protein: ASSWGTGGTQH
V gene: TRBV5-1; clone size: NA; CDR3 protein: ASSFQGRETQY
V gene: TRBV19; clone size: NA; CDR3 protein: ASSQGGTGELF
V gene: TRBV7-2; clone size: NA; CDR3 protein: ASSLNKNQPQH
V gene: TRBV19; clone size: NA; CDR3 protein: ASSPVRGTQY
V gene: TRBV27; clone size: NA; CDR3 protein: ASSKGQQNTEAF
V gene: TRBV20-1; clone size: NA; CDR3 protein: SASLGAGSASRAF
V gene: TRBV14; clone size: NA; CDR3 protein: ASSQDHQQPQH
V gene: TRBV4-1; clone size: once; CDR3 protein: ASSQPGWGTEAF
V gene: TRBV5-4; clone size: NA; CDR3 protein: ASSLSSGSTDTQY
V gene: TRBV19; clone size: NA; CDR3 protein: ASSIGGTGYNEQF
V gene: TRBV2; clone size: NA; CDR3 protein: ASSVLKSNTEAF
V gene: TRBV27; clone size: NA; CDR3 protein: ASSTGTPAGYT
V gene: TRBV6-6; clone size: NA; CDR3 protein: ASRTTGRETEAF
V gene: TRBV7-8; clone size: NA; CDR3 protein: ASSLKSSGRIGELF
V gene: TRBV7-2; clone size: NA; CDR3 protein: ASSFLADTQY
V gene: TRBV4-3; clone size: NA; CDR3 protein: ASSYLWGAGNQPQH
V gene: TRBV5-1; clone size: NA; CDR3 protein: ASSLFQGQPQH
V gene: TRBV5-4; clone size: NA; CDR3 protein: ASSPTDNEQF
V gene: TRBV10-1; clone size: NA; CDR3 protein: ASSECEGCADTQY
V gene: TRBV28; clone size: NA; CDR3 protein: ASSLVGDNYGYT